This T cell receptor beta chain was obtained from a study of blood T cells in healthy people across ages. Study results and caveats: Diversity was higher, and naive CD4+ cells more numerous, in long-lived donors than in aged donors.

CDR1 MNHNS and CDR2 SASEGT come from the germline V gene. Trimming pared 11 bases from V and 0 bases from J, leaving 13 bases between. CDR3 length: 13 amino acids. Next came a second PCR, run for about 7 to 12 cycles, which used a sample-barcoded 5' primer along with a J-beta primer mix. Template switching added a 12-random-nucleotide identifier to every cDNA molecule. TCRdb passed the 5' RACE reads through MiXCR, listing each CDR3 protein once. This table has around 1.1 million distinct CDR3 sequences, around two fifths appearing once. With regard to this clonotype: What it binds is unknown.

The sequencing input was blood. The rearrangement uses TRBV6-1 and TRBJ1-1; D unresolved. The TCR comes from a young man in good health. CDR3 sequence (DNA): TGTGCCTGTTCCCTGGATGTGAACACTGAAGCTTTCTTT. This encodes CACSLDVNTEAFF.